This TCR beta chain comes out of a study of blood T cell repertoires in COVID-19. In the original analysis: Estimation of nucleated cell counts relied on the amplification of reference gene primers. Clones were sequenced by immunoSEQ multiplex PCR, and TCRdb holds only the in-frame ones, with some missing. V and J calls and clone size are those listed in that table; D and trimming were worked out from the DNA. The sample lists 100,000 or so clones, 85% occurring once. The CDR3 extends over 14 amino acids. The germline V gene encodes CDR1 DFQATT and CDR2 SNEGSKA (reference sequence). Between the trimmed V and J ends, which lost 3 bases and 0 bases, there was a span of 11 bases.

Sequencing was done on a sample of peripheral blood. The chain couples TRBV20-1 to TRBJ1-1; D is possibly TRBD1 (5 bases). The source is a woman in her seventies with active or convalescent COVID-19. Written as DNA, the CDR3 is TGCAGTGCTAGTAAGTCAGGGATGAACACTGAAGCTTTCTTT. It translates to CSASKSGMNTEAFF.